The 27 T cell receptor beta chains presented below share a single source sample, sequenced in a study of prognosis after radiotherapy for stage I lung cancer. Multiplex PCR in two rounds served to amplify TCR beta CDR3 from genomic DNA. Gene-specific TRBV and TRBJ primers were used in PCR round one. Via MiXCR, TCRdb re-called the multiplex PCR reads, giving one row per CDR3 protein. The table records approximately 23,000 distinct CDR3 sequences, roughly 40% of them present only once. Here the sequenced sample was PBMCs, taken before or after stereotactic body radiation therapy (not recorded which). The source of these receptors is a donor over 45 with non-small cell lung cancer.

A word on this clonotype: A far larger clone is only one base removed, so a read error is likely. V is TRBV12-3 or TRBV12-4 and J is TRBJ2-1, with a possible D match to TRBD2 (6 bases). CDR3 length: 17 amino acids. The CDR3 sequence: CASSLPWGDSPYNDQFF. The CDR3 nucleotides read TGTGCCAGCAGCCTGCCATGGGGGGACTCCCCCTACAATGATCAGTTCTTC.

Ten or more counts support this clonotype. The chain links TRBV19 to TRBJ2-4; 7 bases align to TRBD2. This CDR3 spans 14 amino acids. Unmatched junction bases numbered 9, after V lost 5 bases and J lost 8 bases. Per germline, CDR1 LNHDA and CDR2 SQIVND (reference sequence). The CDR3 loop reads CASSAGGGVDIQYF. Here the CDR3 DNA reads TGTGCCAGTAGTGCTGGGGGGGGAGTGGACATTCAGTACTTC.

This clonotype came up many times. The chain couples TRBV18 to TRBJ1-1, with D unresolved. The germline V gene has CDR1 KGHSH and CDR2 LQKENI. The CDR3 loop spans 12 amino acids. V was pared by 1 base and J by 7 bases, with 7 bases between. CDR3 DNA: TGTGCCAGCTCACCACATCTGAGTGAAGCTTTCTTT. Translated, it gives CASSPHLSEAFF.

This clonotype was observed many times. The rearrangement joins TRBV6-1 to TRBJ1-5, with no clear D. The V and J ends lost 7 bases and 5 bases respectively, with 15 bases between them. CDR1 and CDR2 from the germline V gene are MNHNS and SASEGT. The CDR3 sequence is 14 residues long. CDR3 in amino acids: CASTVRMGYQPQHF. The DNA of the CDR3 is TGTGCCAGCACTGTGCGTATGGGCTATCAGCCCCAGCATTTT.

On this clonotype itself: A far larger clone is one base from this, pointing to a likely read error. The chain employs TRBV2 and TRBJ2-1; TRBD1 aligns across 8 bases. The J segment lost 4 bases and the V segment lost 6 bases, leaving 11 bases of the junction unmatched. Germline loops: CDR1 SNHLY, CDR2 FYNNEI. This CDR3 has 16 amino acids. The CDR3 loop is CASSSPQGAIYNEQFF. CDR3 bases: TGTGCCAGCAGCAGTCCCCAGGGGGCCATTTACAATGAGCAGTTCTTC.

This chain connects TRBV27 to TRBJ2-1, with 7 bases lining up with TRBD2. With V trimmed by 2 bases and J by 2 bases, 3 bases remained unmatched. The CDR3 has 15 residues. CDR1 and CDR2 from the germline V gene are MNHEY and SMNVEV (reference sequence). CDR3 loop: CASSLSGVTYNEQFF. The CDR3 nucleotides read TGTGCCAGCAGTTTAAGCGGGGTCACCTACAATGAGCAGTTCTTC.

The table lists this clonotype with many counts. J is TRBJ2-2 and V is TRBV27; the D gene is possibly TRBD2 (5 bases). Germline CDR1 reads MNHEY; CDR2 reads SMNVEV (reference sequence). The CDR3 runs 13 residues. Trimming left V 1 base short and J 6 bases short, with 6 bases between. The CDR3 protein is CASSLYGAGELFF. Written as DNA, the CDR3 is TGTGCCAGCAGTTTATACGGGGCCGGGGAGCTGTTTTTT.

Regarding this clonotype: The likely explanation is a read error, given a far larger clone one base away. The chain joins TRBV12-3 or TRBV12-4 to TRBJ1-2; 7 nucleotides line up with TRBD1. The CDR3 spans 15 residues. V lost 5 bases and J lost 2; bases outside the gene matches: 8. The CDR3 sequence: CASSDGQATNYGYTF. CDR3 DNA sequence: TGTGCCAGCAGTGATGGACAGGCAACGAACTATGGCTACACCTTC.

Ten or more counts support this clonotype. The genes are TRBV3-1 and TRBJ1-1; TRBD1 might be the D (5 bases). CDR1 LGHDT and CDR2 YNNKEL come from the germline V gene (reference sequence). V lost 7 bases, J lost 7 bases, and 10 bases lay in between. The CDR3 runs 11 residues. CDR3 nucleotides: TGTGCCAGCATAGGGGCGGGTGAAGCTTTCTTT. Translating it yields CASIGAGEAFF. The complete variable domain, with remaining parts taken from reference TRBV3-1 and TRBJ1-1, reads DTAVSQTPKYLVTQMGNDKSIKCEQNLGHDTMYWYKQDSKKFLKIMFSYNNKELIINETVPNRFSPKSPDKAHLNLHINSLELGDSAVYFCASIGAGEAFFGQGTRLTVV.

This clonotype showed up just a few times. This chain links TRBV27 with TRBJ1-1; D remains ambiguous. Trimming pared 3 bases from V and 0 bases from J, leaving 5 bases between. Germline CDR1 and CDR2: MNHEY and SMNVEV (reference sequence). This CDR3 is 13 amino acids long. The CDR3 is CASSLTVNTEAFF. For the CDR3, the DNA is TGTGCCAGCAGTTTGACGGTGAACACTGAAGCTTTCTTT.

The chain joins TRBV7-8 to TRBJ2-7; D unclear. The CDR3 spans 13 residues. The V gene lost 5 bases and the J gene lost 3 bases, with 11 bases spanning the gap. Per germline, CDR1 SGHVS and CDR2 FQNEAQ. CDR3 amino acids: CASSPQRCYEQYF. CDR3 nucleotide sequence: TGTGCCAGCAGCCCCCAAAGGTGCTACGAGCAGTACTTC.

This clonotype was counted between two and nine times. The genes are TRBV12-5 and TRBJ1-1; D gene ambiguous. Trimming took 2 bases from V and 5 from J, leaving 9 bases between them. Germline V lookup: CDR1 LGHNT, CDR2 FRNRAP. This CDR3 is 13 amino acids long. The CDR3 DNA reads as TGTGCTAGTGGTTTGTCTCAGTGGACTGAAGCTTTCTTT. The encoded protein is CASGLSQWTEAFF.

This clonotype was seen many times. This chain uses TRBV12-3 or TRBV12-4 with TRBJ2-1; 7 nucleotides line up with TRBD2. The CDR3 extends over 15 amino acids. V trimming: 2 bases; J trimming: 7 bases; junction bases outside the gene matches: 8. CDR3 protein: CASSLLAGSRNEQFF. The CDR3 DNA sequence: TGTGCCAGCAGTTTATTAGCGGGTTCTAGAAATGAGCAGTTCTTC.

There are many counts of this clonotype. The chain is built from TRBV7-2 and TRBJ1-1; 7 bases line up with TRBD1. There are 14 residues in the CDR3. Germline assignment: CDR1 SGHTA and CDR2 FQGNSA. Trimming took 3 bases from V and 2 from J; bases not matched to a gene: 3. CDR3 DNA: TGTGCCAGCAGCTTCTCAGGGGGAAACACTGAAGCTTTCTTT. It codes for CASSFSGGNTEAFF.

The table lists this clonotype with many counts. This chain uses TRBV19 with TRBJ1-1; TRBD1 matches at 8 bases. Trimming cost V 6 bases and J 7 bases; bases outside gene matches: 13. The CDR3 runs 15 residues. Looked up from germline, CDR1 is LNHDA and CDR2 is SQIVND (reference sequence). The CDR3 bases are TGTGCCAGTAGCTCGCAAACAGGGGGTGTTTTTGAAGCTTTCTTT. Translation gives CASSSQTGGVFEAFF.

Here the CDR3 reads CASSQEIEGGVGELFF. Written as DNA, the CDR3 is TGCGCCAGCAGCCAGGAAATAGAGGGAGGGGTCGGGGAGCTGTTTTTT. This rearrangement joins TRBV4-1 to TRBJ2-2, with 7 bases fitting TRBD2. Per germline, CDR1 MGHRA and CDR2 YSYEKL. The CDR3 totals 16 residues. V gave up 3 bases and J gave up 7 bases; unmatched junction bases: 11.

This clonotype showed up many times. In DNA form, the CDR3 reads TGTGCCAGCAGCCAAGAAGTCGGGGTCTACAATGAGCAGTTCTTC. It specifies CASSQEVGVYNEQFF. This chain uses TRBV14 with TRBJ2-1, with TRBD2 as a possible D gene (5 bases). The V gene lost 0 bases and the J gene lost 3 bases, with 9 bases spanning the gap. CDR3 length equals 15 residues. Germline-derived CDR1 and CDR2 are SGHDN and FVKESK. The variable domain in full, with the rest retrieved from reference TRBV14 and TRBJ2-1, is EAGVTQFPSHSVIEKGQTVTLRCDPISGHDNLYWYRRVMGKEIKFLLHFVKESKQDESGMPNNRFLAERTGGTYSTLKVQPAELEDSGVYFCASSQEVGVYNEQFFGPGTRLTVL.

The CDR3 spells CSVAGLAVAIGQFF. CDR3 DNA sequence: TGCAGTGTGGCAGGACTAGCAGTAGCCATAGGGCAGTTCTTC. J is TRBJ2-1 and V is TRBV20-1; 8 positions agree with TRBD2. Germline CDR1 DFQATT, CDR2 SNEGSKA (reference sequence). Trimming removed 7 bases from V and 12 bases from J; junction bases left unmatched: 17. This CDR3 is 14 amino acids long.

This clonotype has ten or more counts. CDR3 protein: CASSYRIVPKDEAFF. The CDR3 region has the DNA TGTGCCAGCAGTTACAGAATAGTGCCAAAGGATGAAGCTTTCTTT. The V call is TRBV6-2 or TRBV6-3, the J call TRBJ1-1; D is undetermined. Germline V lookup: CDR1 MNHEY, CDR2 SVGEGT. Deletions cut 2 bases from V and 7 bases from J, with 17 bases between. CDR3 length equals 15 residues.

A remark on this clonotype: This likely traces to a read error, being one base from a far larger clone. The chain has TRBV20-1 and TRBJ2-1, with 9 bases matching TRBD1. V was clipped by 5 bases and J by 10 bases; unmatched bases: 12. Looked up from germline, CDR1 is DFQATT and CDR2 is SNEGSKA (reference sequence). The CDR3 extends over 14 amino acids. The CDR3 here is CSAGKQGARYEQFF. The CDR3 DNA is TGCAGTGCTGGGAAACAGGGGGCGCGTTACGAGCAGTTCTTC.

This clonotype was detected once. This likely came from a read error, as a far larger clone is one base away. The chain uses TRBV5-5 and TRBJ2-7; 7 positions agree with TRBD1. With 5 bases clipped from V and 0 bases from J, the junction kept 8 bases outside the gene matches. Germline V gene lookup returns CDR1 SGHKS and CDR2 YYEKEE (reference sequence). This CDR3 has 15 amino acids. The CDR3 loop reads CASSSTRTGSYEQYF. CDR3 nucleotide sequence: TGTGCCAGCAGTTCTACCAGGACAGGCTCCTACGAGCAGTACTTC.

This clonotype was counted ten times or more. The chain is built from TRBV20-1 and TRBJ2-3; D is perhaps TRBD1 (6 bases). CDR1 is DFQATT, CDR2 SNEGSKA, per germline (reference sequence). The CDR3 sequence is 15 residues long. Trimming removed 3 bases at V and 4 bases at J, with 17 bases between. The CDR3 spells CSASLTGIRADTQYF. CDR3 sequence (DNA): TGCAGTGCTAGTCTCACAGGGATTAGAGCAGATACGCAGTATTTT.

This clonotype qualifies as medium-sized. The chain joins TRBV5-1 to TRBJ1-1; D may be TRBD1 (5 bases). This CDR3 is 14 amino acids long. Deletions cut 5 bases from V and 4 bases from J, with 15 bases between. The germline V gene encodes CDR1 SGHRS and CDR2 YFSETQ. In nucleotides, the CDR3 is TGCGCCAGCAGGCCGGCTCCGAGGGGCACTGAAGCTTTCTTT. Translation gives CASRPAPRGTEAFF.

V and J are TRBV6-2 or TRBV6-3 and TRBJ2-7; D not resolved. Germline V gene lookup returns CDR1 MNHEY and CDR2 SVGEGT. Trimming stripped 5 bases from V and 2 bases from J, with 16 bases between. The CDR3 sequence is 15 residues long. The CDR3 loop reads CASSHFSRSTYEQYF. CDR3 sequence (DNA): TGTGCCAGCAGTCACTTCTCCCGTTCCACCTACGAGCAGTACTTC.

The chain combines TRBV19 with TRBJ1-1; D call uncertain. Trimming took 5 bases from V and 0 from J, leaving 4 bases between them. Germline CDR1 LNHDA, CDR2 SQIVND (reference sequence). The length of the CDR3 is 12 residues. Written as DNA, the CDR3 is TGTGCCAGTAGTTTGCTGAACACTGAAGCTTTCTTT. It specifies CASSLLNTEAFF.

This clonotype came up a few times. A read error may be the cause here, since a much bigger clone is one base away. V is TRBV6-2 or TRBV6-3 and J is TRBJ1-2, with 8 positions matching TRBD1. The CDR3 totals 13 residues. The germline gives CDR1 MNHEY, CDR2 SVGEGT. V lost 1 base, J lost 6 bases, and 1 base stayed unmatched. In DNA, the CDR3 is TGTGCCAGCAGTTACTGGACAGGGAATGGCTACACCTTC. It specifies CASSYWTGNGYTF.

This clonotype has ten or more counts. The chain has TRBV11-2 and TRBJ2-7; D possibly corresponds to TRBD1 (5 bases). V gave up 4 bases and J gave up 0 bases, with 13 bases separating them. The length of the CDR3 is 15 residues. In germline, CDR1 is SGHAT, CDR2 FQNNGV. CDR3 in amino acids: CASSSETDSSYEQYF. CDR3 nucleotide sequence: TGTGCCAGCAGCTCAGAAACCGACAGCTCCTACGAGCAGTACTTC.